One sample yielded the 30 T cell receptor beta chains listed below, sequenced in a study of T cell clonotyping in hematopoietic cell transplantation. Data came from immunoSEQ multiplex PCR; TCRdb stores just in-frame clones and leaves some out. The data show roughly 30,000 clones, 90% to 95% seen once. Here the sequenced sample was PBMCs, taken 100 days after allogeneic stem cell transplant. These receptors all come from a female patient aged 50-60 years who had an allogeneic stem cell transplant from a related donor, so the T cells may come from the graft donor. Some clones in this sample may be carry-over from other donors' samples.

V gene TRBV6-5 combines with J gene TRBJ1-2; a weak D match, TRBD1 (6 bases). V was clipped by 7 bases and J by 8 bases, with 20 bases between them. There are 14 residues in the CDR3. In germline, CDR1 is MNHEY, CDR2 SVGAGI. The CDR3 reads CASTESLTGRGYTF. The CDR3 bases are TGTGCCAGCACGGAATCTCTAACAGGGAGGGGCTACACCTTC.

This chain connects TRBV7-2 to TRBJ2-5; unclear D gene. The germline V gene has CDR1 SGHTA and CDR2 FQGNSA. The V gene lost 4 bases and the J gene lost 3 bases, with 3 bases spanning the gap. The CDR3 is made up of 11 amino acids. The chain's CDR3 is CASSSEETQYF. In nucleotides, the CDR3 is TGTGCCAGCAGCTCCGAAGAGACCCAGTACTTC.

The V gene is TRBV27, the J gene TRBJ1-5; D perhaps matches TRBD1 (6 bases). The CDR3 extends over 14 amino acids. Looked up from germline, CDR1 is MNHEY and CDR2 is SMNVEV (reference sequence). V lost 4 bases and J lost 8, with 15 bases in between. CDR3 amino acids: CASSSSTGYEPQHF. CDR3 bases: TGTGCCAGCAGTTCGTCCACAGGGTATGAGCCCCAGCATTTT.

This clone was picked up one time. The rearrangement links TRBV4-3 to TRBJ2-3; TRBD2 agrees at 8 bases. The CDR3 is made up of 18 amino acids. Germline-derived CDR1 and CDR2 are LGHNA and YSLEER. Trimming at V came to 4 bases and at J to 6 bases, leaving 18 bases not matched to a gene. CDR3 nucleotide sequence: TGCGCCAGCAGCCTGCCAGGGCGGCGGGGGGCATCCGGGGATACGCAGTATTTT. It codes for CASSLPGRRGASGDTQYF.

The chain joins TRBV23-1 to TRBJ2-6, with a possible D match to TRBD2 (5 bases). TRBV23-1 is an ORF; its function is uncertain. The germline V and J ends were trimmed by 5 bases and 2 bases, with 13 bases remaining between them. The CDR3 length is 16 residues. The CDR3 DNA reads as TGCGCCAGCAGTTTGGTCGGGGATCCTGGGGCCAACGTCCTGACTTTC. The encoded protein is CASSLVGDPGANVLTF.

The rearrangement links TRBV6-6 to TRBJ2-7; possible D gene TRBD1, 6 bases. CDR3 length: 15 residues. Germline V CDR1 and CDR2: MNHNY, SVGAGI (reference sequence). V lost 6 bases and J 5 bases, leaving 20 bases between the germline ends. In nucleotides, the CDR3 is TGTGCCAGCAGGTCGTCTCCCAGGGGTGGGGACGAGCAGTACTTC. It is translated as CASRSSPRGGDEQYF.

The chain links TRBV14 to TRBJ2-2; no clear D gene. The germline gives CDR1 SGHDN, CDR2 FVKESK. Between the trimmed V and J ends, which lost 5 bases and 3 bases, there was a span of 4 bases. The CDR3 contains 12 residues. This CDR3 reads CASSYHTGELFF. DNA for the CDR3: TGTGCCAGCAGCTACCACACCGGGGAGCTGTTTTTT.

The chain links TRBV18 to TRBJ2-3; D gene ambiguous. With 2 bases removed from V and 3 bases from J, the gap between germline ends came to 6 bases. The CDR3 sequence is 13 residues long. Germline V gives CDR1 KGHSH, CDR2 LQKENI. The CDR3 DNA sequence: TGTGCCAGCTCACCAGGGATAACAGATACGCAGTATTTT. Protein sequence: CASSPGITDTQYF. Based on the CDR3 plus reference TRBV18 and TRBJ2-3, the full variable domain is NAGVMQNPRHLVRRRGQEARLRCSPMKGHSHVYWYRQLPEEGLKFMVYLQKENIIDESGMPKERFSAEFPKEGPSILRIQQVVRGDSAAYFCASSPGITDTQYFGPGTRLTVL.

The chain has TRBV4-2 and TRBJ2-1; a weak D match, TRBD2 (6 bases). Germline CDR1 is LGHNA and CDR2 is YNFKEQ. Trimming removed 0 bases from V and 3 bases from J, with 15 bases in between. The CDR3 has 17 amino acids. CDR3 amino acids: CASSQEGPGLVYNEQFF. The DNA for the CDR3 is TGTGCCAGCAGCCAAGAGGGCCCGGGACTCGTCTACAATGAGCAGTTCTTC.

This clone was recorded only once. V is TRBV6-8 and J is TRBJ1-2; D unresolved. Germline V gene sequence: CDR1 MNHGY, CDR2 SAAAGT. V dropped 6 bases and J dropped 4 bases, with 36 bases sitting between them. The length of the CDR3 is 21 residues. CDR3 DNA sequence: TGTGCCAGCAGCACCCCCGGGATCCTATGGCTACACCCTCCGGGATCCTATGGCTACACCTTC. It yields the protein CASSTPGILWLHPPGSYGYTF.

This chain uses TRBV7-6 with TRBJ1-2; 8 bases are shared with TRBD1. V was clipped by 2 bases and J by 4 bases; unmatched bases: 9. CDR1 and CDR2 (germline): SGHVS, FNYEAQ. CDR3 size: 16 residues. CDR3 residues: CASSLSPGQESYGYTF. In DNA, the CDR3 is TGTGCCAGCAGCTTAAGCCCGGGACAGGAATCCTATGGCTACACCTTC.

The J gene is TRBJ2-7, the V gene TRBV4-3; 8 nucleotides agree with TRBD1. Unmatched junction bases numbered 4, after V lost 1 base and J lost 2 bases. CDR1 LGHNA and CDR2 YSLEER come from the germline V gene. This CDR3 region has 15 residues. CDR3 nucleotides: TGCGCCAGCAGCCAAGCCGGGACAGGAGCCTACGAGCAGTACTTC. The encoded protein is CASSQAGTGAYEQYF.

CDR3 residues: CASSAMAGELFF. The CDR3 DNA follows: TGTGCCAGCAGCGCCATGGCAGGGGAGCTGTTTTTT. The V and J genes are TRBV9 and TRBJ2-2; D gene unclear. The CDR3 length is 12 residues. V lost 3 bases and J 8 bases, leaving 8 bases between the germline ends. Germline CDR1 SGDLS, CDR2 YYNGEE. The full variable domain, rest sourced from reference TRBV9 and TRBJ2-2, is DSGVTQTPKHLITATGQRVTLRCSPRSGDLSVYWYQQSLDQGLQFLIQYYNGEERAKGNILERFSAQQFPDLHSELNLSSLELGDSALYFCASSAMAGELFFGEGSRLTVL.

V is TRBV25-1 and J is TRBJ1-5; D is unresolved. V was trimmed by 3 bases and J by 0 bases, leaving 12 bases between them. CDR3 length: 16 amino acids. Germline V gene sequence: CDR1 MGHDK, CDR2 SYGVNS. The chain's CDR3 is CASSESRASSNQPQHF. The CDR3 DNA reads TGTGCCAGCAGTGAGTCAAGGGCCTCTAGCAATCAGCCCCAGCATTTT.

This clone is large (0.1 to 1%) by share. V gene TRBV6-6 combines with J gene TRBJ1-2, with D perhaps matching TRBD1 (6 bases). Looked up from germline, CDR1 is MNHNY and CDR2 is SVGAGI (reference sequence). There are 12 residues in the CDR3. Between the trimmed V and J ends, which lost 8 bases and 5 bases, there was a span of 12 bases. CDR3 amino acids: CASEGGGYGYTF. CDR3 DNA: TGTGCCAGCGAGGGGGGTGGGTATGGCTACACCTTC.

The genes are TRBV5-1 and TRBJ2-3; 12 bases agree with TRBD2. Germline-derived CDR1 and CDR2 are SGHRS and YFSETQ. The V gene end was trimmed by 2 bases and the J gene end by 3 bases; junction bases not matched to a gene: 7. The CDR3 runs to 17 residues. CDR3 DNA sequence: TGCGCCAGCAGCTTAATACTAGCGGGGGGTCCTACAGATACGCAGTATTTT. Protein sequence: CASSLILAGGPTDTQYF.

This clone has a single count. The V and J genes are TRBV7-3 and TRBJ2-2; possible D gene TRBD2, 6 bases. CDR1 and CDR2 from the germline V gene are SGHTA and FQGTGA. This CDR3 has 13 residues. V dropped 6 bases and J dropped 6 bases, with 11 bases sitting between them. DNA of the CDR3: TGTGCCAGCAGGGCAGGAGGGGCCGGGGAGCTGTTTTTT. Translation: CASRAGGAGELFF.

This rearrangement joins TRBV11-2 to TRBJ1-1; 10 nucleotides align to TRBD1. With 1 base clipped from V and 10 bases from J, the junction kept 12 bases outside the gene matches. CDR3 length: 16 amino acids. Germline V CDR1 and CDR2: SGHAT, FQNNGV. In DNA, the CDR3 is TGTGCCAGCAGCTTAGGCTCGGAGGGACAGGGGAGCTTAGCTTTCTTT. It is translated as CASSLGSEGQGSLAFF.

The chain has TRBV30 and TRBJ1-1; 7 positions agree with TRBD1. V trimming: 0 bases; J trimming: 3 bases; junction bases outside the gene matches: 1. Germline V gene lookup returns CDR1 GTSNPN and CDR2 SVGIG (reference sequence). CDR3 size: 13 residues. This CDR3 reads CAWSVQGYTEAFF. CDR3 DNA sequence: TGTGCCTGGAGTGTACAGGGGTACACTGAAGCTTTCTTT. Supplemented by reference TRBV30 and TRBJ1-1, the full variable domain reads SQTIHQWPATLVQPVGSPLSLECTVEGTSNPNLYWYRQAAGRGLQLLFYSVGIGQISSEVPQNLSASRPQDRQFILSSKKLLLSDSGFYLCAWSVQGYTEAFFGQGTRLTVV.

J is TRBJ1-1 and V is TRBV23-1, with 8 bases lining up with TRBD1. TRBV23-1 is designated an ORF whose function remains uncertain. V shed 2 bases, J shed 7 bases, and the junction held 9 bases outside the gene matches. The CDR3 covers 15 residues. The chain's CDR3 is CASSQANGQGGEAFF. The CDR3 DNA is TGCGCCAGCAGTCAAGCCAATGGACAGGGTGGTGAAGCTTTCTTT.

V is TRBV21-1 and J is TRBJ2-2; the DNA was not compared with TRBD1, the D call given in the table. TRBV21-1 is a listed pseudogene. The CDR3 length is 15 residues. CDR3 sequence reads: CASSKGQGGTGELFF. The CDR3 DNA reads TGTGCCAGCAGCAAGGGGCAGGGCGGAACCGGGGAGCTGTTTTTT.

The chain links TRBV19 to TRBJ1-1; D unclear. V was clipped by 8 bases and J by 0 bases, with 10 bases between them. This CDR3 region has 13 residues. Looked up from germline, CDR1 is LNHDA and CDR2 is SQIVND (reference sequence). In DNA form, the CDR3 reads TGTGCCAGTGGATTTGGTCTGAACACTGAAGCTTTCTTT. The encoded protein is CASGFGLNTEAFF.

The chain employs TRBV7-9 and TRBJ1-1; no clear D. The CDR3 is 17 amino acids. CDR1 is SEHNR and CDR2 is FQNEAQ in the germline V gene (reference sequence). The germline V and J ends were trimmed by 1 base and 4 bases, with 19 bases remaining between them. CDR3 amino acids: CASSLGEYRKRSTEAFF. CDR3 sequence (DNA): TGTGCCAGCAGCTTAGGAGAGTATAGGAAACGGAGCACTGAAGCTTTCTTT.

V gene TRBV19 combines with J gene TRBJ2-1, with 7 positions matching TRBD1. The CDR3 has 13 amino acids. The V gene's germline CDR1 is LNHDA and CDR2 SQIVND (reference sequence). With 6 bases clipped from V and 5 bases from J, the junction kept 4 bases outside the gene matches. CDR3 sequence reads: CASSRGQNNEQFF. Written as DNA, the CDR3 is TGTGCCAGTAGCAGGGGACAGAACAATGAGCAGTTCTTC.

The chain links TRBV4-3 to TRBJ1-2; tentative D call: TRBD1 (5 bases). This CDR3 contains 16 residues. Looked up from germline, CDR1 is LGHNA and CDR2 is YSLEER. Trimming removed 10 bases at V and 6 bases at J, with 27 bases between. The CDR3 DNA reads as TGCGCCACCTCCAAGGGGTCTGCGGTACTAGGCAATGGCTACACCTTC. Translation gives CATSKGSAVLGNGYTF.

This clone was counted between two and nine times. Here the CDR3 reads CASKMTGLGVLYEQYF. DNA for the CDR3: TGTGCCAGCAAAATGACAGGGTTAGGGGTCCTCTACGAGCAGTACTTC. This chain joins TRBV6-6 and TRBJ2-7, with 7 positions matching TRBD1. The CDR3 has 16 residues. Germline trimming cut 7 bases from V and 3 bases from J; bases unmatched to any gene: 15. Germline lookup yields CDR1 MNHNY and CDR2 SVGAGI (reference sequence).

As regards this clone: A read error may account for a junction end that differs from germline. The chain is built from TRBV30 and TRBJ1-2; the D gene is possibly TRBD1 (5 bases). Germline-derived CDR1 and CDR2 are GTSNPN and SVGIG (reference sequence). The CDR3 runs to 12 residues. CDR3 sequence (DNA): TGTGCCTGGACCGAATCTTACCGGGACCCCTCCTTC. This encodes CAWTESYRDPSF.

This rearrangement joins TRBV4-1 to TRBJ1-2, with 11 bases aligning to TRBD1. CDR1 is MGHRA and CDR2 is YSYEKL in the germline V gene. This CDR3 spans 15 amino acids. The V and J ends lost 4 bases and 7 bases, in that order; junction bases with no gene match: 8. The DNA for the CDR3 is TGCGCCAGCAGCCGCACCCTGGACAGGGGGCGTGGCTACACCTTC. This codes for CASSRTLDRGRGYTF.

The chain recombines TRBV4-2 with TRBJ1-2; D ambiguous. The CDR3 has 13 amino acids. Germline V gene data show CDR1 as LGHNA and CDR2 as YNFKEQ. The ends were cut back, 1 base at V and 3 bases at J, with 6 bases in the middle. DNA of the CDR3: TGTGCCAGCAGCCAAGGTGGGGACTATGGCTACACCTTC. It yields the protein CASSQGGDYGYTF.

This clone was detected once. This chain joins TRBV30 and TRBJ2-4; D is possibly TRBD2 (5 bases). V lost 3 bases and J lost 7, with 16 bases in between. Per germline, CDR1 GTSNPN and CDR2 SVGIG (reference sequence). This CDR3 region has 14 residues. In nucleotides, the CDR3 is TGTGCCTGGAGGGGTGGGGTAGCGCGGAACATTCAGTACTTC. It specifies CAWRGGVARNIQYF.